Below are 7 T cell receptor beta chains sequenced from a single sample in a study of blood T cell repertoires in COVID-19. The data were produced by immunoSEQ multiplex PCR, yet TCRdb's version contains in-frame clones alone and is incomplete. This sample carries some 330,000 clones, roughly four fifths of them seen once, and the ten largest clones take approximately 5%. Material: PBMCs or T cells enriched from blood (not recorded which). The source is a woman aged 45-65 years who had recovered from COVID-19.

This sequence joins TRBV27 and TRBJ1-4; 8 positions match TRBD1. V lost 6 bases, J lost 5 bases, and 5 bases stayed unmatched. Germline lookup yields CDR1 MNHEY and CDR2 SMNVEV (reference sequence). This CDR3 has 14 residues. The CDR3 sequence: CASRRTGTNEKLFF. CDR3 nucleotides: TGTGCCAGCAGAAGGACAGGGACAAATGAAAAACTGTTTTTT. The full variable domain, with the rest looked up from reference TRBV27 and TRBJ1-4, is EAQVTQNPRYLITVTGKKLTVTCSQNMNHEYMSWYRQDPGLGLRQIYYSMNVEVTDKGDVPEGYKVSRKEKRNFPLILESPSPNQTSLYFCASRRTGTNEKLFFGSGTQLSVL.

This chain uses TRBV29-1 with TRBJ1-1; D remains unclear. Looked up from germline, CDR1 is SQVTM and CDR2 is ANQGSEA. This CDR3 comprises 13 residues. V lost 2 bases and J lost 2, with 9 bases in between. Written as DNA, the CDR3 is TGCAGCGTTGAAACAGTACCAAACACTGAAGCTTTCTTT. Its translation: CSVETVPNTEAFF.

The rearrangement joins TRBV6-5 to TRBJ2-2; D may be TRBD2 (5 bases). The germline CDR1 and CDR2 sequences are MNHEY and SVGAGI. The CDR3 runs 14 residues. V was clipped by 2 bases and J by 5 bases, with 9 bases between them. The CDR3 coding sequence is TGTGCCAGCAGTTACGGTACGGGGACCGGGGAGCTGTTTTTT. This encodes CASSYGTGTGELFF.

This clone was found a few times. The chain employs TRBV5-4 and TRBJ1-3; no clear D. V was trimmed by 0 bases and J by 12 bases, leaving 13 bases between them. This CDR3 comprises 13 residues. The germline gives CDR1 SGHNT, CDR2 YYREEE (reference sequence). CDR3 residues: CASSLAENSGIYF. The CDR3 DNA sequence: TGTGCCAGCAGCTTGGCCGAAAACAGCGGCATATATTTT.

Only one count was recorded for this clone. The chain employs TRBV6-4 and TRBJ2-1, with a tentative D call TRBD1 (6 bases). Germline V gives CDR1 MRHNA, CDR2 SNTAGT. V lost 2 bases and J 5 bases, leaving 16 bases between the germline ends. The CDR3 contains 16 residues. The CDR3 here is CASSDGWAGANNEQFF. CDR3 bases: TGTGCCAGCAGTGACGGGTGGGCAGGGGCTAACAATGAGCAGTTCTTC.

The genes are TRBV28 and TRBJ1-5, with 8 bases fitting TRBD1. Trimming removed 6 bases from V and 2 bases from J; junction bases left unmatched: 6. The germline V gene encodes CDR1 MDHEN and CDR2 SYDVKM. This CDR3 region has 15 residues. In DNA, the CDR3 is TGTGCCAGCAGACTAAAACAGGGGGGCAATCAGCCCCAGCATTTT. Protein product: CASRLKQGGNQPQHF.

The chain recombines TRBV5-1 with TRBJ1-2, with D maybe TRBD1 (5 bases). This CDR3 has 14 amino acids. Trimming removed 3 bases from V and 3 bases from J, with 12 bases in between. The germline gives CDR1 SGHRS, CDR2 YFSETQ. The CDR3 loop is CASSSGTGDYGYTF. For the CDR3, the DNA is TGCGCCAGCAGCTCGGGGACGGGGGACTATGGCTACACCTTC.